The 8 T cell receptor beta chains below come from one sample, sequenced in a study of Ad26.COV2.S vaccination and SARS-CoV-2 variants. Assay: immunoSEQ multiplex PCR; the TCRdb copy retains only in-frame clones and omits some. The table has about 370,000 clones, around nine tenths seen once. The sample's treatment: around 19 received Ad26.COV2.S at low or high dose, single or two shots; about 5 received placebo; per-sample allocation not given. Vaccine and placebo recipients were sampled on day 63 after the first injection. The source was peripheral blood, collected in a trial of Ad26.COV2.S vaccine versus placebo. These TCRs come from a person aged 18-60 years who received the Ad26.COV2.S COVID-19 vaccine or a placebo.

The gene calls are TRBV19 and TRBJ1-5; 7 nucleotides agree with TRBD1. The CDR3 runs 16 residues. The V segment lost 3 bases and the J segment 4 bases; nucleotides outside the gene matches: 9. The germline gives CDR1 LNHDA, CDR2 SQIVND (reference sequence). The CDR3 DNA is TGTGCCAGTAGTATCCGTCTGGGACAGCTAAATCAGCCCCAGCATTTT. Amino acid sequence: CASSIRLGQLNQPQHF.

The chain couples TRBV7-2 to TRBJ1-1; 9 bases are shared with TRBD1. Looked up from germline, CDR1 is SGHTA and CDR2 is FQGNSA. The CDR3 is made up of 15 amino acids. Germline trimming cut 6 bases from V and 8 bases from J; bases unmatched to any gene: 13. CDR3 residues: CASRPPGQGRVEAFF. The CDR3 DNA reads as TGTGCCAGCAGACCTCCCGGACAGGGGAGAGTCGAAGCTTTCTTT.

The V and J genes are TRBV7-9 and TRBJ1-1; D not certain. V lost 3 bases, J lost 6 bases, and 14 bases lay in between. CDR3 length: 14 amino acids. CDR1 and CDR2 from the germline V gene are SEHNR and FQNEAQ (reference sequence). The CDR3 DNA reads as TGTGCCAGCAGCTTTGATCGGTTTCTGGCTGAAGCTTTCTTT. This translates into CASSFDRFLAEAFF.

This sequence joins TRBV9 and TRBJ2-5; perhaps TRBD2 as D (5 bases). Germline CDR1 SGDLS, CDR2 YYNGEE. CDR3 length: 14 residues. V was trimmed by 3 bases and J by 1 base, leaving 10 bases between them. CDR3 in amino acids: CASSGGSVQETQYF. CDR3 nucleotides: TGTGCCAGCAGCGGAGGGTCGGTCCAAGAGACCCAGTACTTC.

V and J are TRBV5-5 and TRBJ2-7; 12 nucleotides agree with TRBD2. This CDR3 is built from 14 residues. J lost 6 bases, V lost 4 bases, and 5 bases had no gene match. The germline V gene encodes CDR1 SGHKS and CDR2 YYEKEE (reference sequence). CDR3 nucleotides: TGTGCCAGCAGCCCAGGACTAGCGGGGCGCGAGCAGTACTTC. Translating gives CASSPGLAGREQYF.

The rearrangement joins TRBV7-6 to TRBJ2-2; 9 bases agree with TRBD2. V lost 6 bases and J lost 7; bases outside the gene matches: 3. There are 13 residues in the CDR3. Looked up from germline, CDR1 is SGHVS and CDR2 is FNYEAQ. The CDR3, as DNA: TGTGCCAGCAGGGGACTAGCTTACGGGGAGCTGTTTTTT. As protein: CASRGLAYGELFF.

The chain carries TRBV3-1 (or the pseudogene TRBV3-2) and TRBJ2-3; a weak D match, TRBD1 (6 bases). The CDR3 totals 14 residues. CDR1 LGHDT and CDR2 YNNKEL come from the germline V gene (reference sequence). V lost 4 bases to trimming and J lost 5 bases, with 13 bases between them. The CDR3 bases are TGTGCCAGCAGCCCCCCTGTGGACAGAGATACGCAGTATTTT. Translated, it gives CASSPPVDRDTQYF.

This chain uses TRBV5-1 with TRBJ2-5, with TRBD2 as a possible D gene (7 bases). The V gene's germline CDR1 is SGHRS and CDR2 YFSETQ. This CDR3 has 14 residues. V lost 7 bases, J lost 5 bases, and 18 bases lay in between. This CDR3 is CASGSSGQGETQYF. The CDR3, as DNA: TGCGCCAGCGGGTCTAGCGGTCAGGGGGAGACCCAGTACTTC. The full variable domain, with the rest looked up from reference TRBV5-1 and TRBJ2-5, is KAGVTQTPRYLIKTRGQQVTLSCSPISGHRSVSWYQQTPGQGLQFLFEYFSETQRNKGNFPGRFSGRQFSNSRSEMNVSTLELGDSALYLCASGSSGQGETQYFGPGTRLLVL.